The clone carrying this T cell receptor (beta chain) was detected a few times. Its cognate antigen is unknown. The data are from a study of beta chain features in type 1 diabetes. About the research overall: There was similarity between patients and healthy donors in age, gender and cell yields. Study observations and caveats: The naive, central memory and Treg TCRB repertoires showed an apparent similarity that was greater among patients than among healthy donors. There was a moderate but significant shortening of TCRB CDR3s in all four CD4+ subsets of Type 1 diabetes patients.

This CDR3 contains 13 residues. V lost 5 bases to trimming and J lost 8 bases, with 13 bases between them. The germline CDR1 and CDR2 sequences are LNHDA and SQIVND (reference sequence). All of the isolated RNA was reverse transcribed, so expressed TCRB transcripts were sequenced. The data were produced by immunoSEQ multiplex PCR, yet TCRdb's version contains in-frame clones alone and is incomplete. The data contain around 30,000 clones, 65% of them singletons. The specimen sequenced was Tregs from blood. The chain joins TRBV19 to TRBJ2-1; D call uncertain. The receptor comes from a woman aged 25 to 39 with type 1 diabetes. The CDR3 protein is CASSLYRSDEQFF. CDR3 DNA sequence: TGTGCCAGTAGTCTCTACCGGTCGGATGAGCAGTTCTTC.